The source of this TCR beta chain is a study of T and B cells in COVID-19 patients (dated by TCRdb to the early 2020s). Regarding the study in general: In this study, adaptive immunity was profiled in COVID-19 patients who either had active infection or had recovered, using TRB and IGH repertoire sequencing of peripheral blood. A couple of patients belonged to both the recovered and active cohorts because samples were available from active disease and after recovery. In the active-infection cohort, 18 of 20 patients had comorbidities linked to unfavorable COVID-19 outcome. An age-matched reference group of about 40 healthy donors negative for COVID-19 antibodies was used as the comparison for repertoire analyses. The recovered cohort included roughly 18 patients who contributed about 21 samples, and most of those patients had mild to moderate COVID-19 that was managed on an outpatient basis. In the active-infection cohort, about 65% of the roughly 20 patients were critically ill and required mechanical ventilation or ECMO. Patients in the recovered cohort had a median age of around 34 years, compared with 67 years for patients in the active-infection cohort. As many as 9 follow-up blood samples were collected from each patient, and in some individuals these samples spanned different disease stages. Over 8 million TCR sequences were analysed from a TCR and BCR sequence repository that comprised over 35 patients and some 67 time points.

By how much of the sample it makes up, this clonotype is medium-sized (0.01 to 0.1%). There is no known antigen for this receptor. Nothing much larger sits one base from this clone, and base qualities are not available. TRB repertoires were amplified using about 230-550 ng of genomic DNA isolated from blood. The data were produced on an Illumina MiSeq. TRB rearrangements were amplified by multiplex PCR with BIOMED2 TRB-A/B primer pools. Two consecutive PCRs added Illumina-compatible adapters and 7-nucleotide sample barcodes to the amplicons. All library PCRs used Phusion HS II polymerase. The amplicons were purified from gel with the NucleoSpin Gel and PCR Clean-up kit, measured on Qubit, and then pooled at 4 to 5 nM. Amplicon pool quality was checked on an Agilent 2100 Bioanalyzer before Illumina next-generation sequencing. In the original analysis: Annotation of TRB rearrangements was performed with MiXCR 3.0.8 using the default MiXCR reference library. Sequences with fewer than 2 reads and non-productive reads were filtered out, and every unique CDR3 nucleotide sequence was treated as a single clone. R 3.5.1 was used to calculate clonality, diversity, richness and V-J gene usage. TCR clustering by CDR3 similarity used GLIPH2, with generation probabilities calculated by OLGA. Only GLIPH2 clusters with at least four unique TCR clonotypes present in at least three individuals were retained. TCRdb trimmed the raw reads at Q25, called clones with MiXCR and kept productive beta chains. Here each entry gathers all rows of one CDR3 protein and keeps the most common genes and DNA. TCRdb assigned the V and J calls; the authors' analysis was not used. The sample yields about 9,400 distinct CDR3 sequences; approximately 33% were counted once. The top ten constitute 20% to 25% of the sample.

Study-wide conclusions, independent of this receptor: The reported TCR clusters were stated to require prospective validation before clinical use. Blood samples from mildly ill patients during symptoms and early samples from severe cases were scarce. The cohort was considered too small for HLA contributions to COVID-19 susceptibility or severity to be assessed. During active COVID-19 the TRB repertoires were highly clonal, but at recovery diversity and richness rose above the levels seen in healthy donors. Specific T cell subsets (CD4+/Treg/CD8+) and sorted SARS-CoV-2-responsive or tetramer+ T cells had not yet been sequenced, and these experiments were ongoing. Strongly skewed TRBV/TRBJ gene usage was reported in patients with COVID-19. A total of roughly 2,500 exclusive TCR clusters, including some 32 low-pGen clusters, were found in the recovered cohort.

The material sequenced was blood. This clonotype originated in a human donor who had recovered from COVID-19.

The CDR3 protein is CASSLYGIPSTDTQYF. The base sequence is TGTGCCAGCAGCTTATACGGGATACCTAGCACAGATACGCAGTATTTT. The sequence is built from TRBV11-1 and TRBJ2-3; the D gene is possibly TRBD2, with 5 bases matching. From cysteine to phenylalanine, the CDR3 is 16 amino acids long. Here the CDR3 DNA is all that survives: 48 bases in frame from base 1. The germline V gene (reference sequence) specifies SGHAT as CDR1 and FQDESV as CDR2. At the junction V is shortened by 2 bases and J by 0 bases, with 12 bases in between.